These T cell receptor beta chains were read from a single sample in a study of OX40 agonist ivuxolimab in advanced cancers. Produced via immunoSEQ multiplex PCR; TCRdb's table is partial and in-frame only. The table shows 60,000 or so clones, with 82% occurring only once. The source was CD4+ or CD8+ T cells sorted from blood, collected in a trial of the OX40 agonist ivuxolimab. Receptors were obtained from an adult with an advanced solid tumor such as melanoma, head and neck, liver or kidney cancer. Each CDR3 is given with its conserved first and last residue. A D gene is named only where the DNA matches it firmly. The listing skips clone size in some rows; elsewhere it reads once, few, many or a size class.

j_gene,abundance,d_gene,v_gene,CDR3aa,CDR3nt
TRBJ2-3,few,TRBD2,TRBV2,CASSLLAGGLPTDTQYF,TGTGCCAGCAGTTTACTAGCGGGAGGCCTGCCTACAGATACGCAGTATTTT
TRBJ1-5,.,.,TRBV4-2,CASSAQDYSNQPQHF,TGTGCCAGCAGCGCACAGGACTATAGCAATCAGCCCCAGCATTTT
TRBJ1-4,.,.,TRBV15,CATSRGGEGEKLFF,TGTGCCACCAGCAGAGGAGGGGAAGGAGAAAAACTGTTTTTT
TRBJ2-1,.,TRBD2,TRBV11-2,CASSPGLLSSYNEQFF,TGTGCCAGCAGCCCGGGACTATTGAGCTCCTACAATGAGCAGTTCTTC
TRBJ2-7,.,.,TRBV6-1,CASSVPGSYEQYF,TGTGCCAGCAGTGTCCCAGGGTCCTACGAGCAGTACTTC
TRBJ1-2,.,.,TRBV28,CASSSGQIYGYTF,TGTGCCAGCAGTTCCGGGCAGATCTATGGCTACACCTTC
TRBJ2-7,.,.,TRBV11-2,CASSLYVYSDYEQYF,TGTGCCAGCAGCTTATATGTGTACAGCGATTACGAGCAGTACTTC
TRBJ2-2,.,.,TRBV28,CASRGPGLLPTGELFF,TGTGCCAGCAGAGGCCCCGGACTCCTCCCCACCGGGGAGCTGTTTTTT
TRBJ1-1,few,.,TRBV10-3,CAVGQEAFF,TGTGCCGTCGGACAGGAAGCTTTCTTT
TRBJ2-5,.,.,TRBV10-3,CAISESMAGETQYF,TGTGCCATCAGTGAGTCGATGGCCGGGGAGACCCAGTACTTC
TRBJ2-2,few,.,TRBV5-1,CASSSQSGLGELFF,TGCGCCAGCAGTTCGCAGAGCGGCCTGGGGGAGCTGTTTTTT
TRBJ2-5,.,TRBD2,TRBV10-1,CASSESGLAGGSQETQYF,TGCGCCAGCAGTGAGTCGGGACTAGCGGGAGGGTCCCAAGAGACCCAGTACTTC
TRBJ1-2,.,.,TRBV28,CASSIRTGQTSYGYTF,TGTGCCAGCAGTATCCGGACCGGACAGACATCATATGGCTACACCTTC
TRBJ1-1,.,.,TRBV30,CAWSPGGNTEAFF,TGTGCCTGGAGTCCGGGGGGGAACACTGAAGCTTTCTTT
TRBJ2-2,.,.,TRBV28,CASSLGFFPKTENTGELFF,TGTGCCAGCAGTTTGGGTTTCTTCCCCAAAACCGAAAACACCGGGGAGCTGTTTTTT
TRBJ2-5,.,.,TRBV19,CARNNYTGKETQYF,TGTGCCAGAAATAATTACACTGGAAAAGAGACCCAGTACTTC
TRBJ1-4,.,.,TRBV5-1,CASSLETAAEKLFF,TGCGCCAGCAGCTTGGAGACAGCCGCTGAAAAACTGTTTTTT
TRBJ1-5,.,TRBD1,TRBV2,CASTREGGHQPQHF,TGTGCCAGCACCAGGGAAGGGGGCCATCAGCCCCAGCATTTT
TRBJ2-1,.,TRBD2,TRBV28,CASSRDPTSGSFEQFF,TGTGCCAGCAGTCGGGACCCCACTAGCGGGAGCTTTGAGCAGTTCTTC
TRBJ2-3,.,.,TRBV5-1,CASTKEGAGHDADTQYF,TGCGCCAGCACCAAAGAGGGGGCGGGACACGACGCAGATACGCAGTATTTT
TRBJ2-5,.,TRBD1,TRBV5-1,CASSLGQGAGETQYF,TGCGCCAGCAGCTTGGGGCAGGGGGCAGGAGAGACCCAGTACTTC
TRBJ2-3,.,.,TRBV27,CASSLVQGSPRTDTQYF,TGTGCCAGCAGTTTGGTACAGGGTAGCCCTAGGACAGATACGCAGTATTTT
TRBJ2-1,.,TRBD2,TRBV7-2,CASSPSSGDAYNEQFF,TGTGCCAGCAGCCCCTCCAGCGGGGACGCATACAATGAGCAGTTCTTC
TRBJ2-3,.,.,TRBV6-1,CASSDSNQDTQYF,TGTGCCAGCAGTGATAGCAACCAGGATACGCAGTATTTT
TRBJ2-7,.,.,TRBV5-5,CASSLMDYEQYF,TGTGCCAGCAGCTTGATGGACTACGAGCAGTACTTC
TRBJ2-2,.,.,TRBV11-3,CASSPGGLLRELFF,TGTGCCAGCAGCCCCGGAGGGTTGTTGAGGGAGCTGTTTTTT
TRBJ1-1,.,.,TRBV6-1,CASRGYGEAFF,TGTGCCAGCAGAGGTTATGGAGAAGCTTTCTTT
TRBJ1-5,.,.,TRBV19,CASSPRTDPNQPQHF,TGTGCCAGTAGTCCACGGACAGATCCTAATCAGCCCCAGCATTTT
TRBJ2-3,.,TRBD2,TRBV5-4,CASSLVGGGDTQYF,TGTGCCAGCAGCTTGGTAGGCGGGGGAGATACGCAGTATTTT
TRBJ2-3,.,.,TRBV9,CASSLPTSTDTQYF,TGTGCCAGCAGCTTGCCGACTAGCACAGATACGCAGTATTTT
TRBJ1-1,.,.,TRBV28,CASSRSNTEAFF,TGTGCCAGCAGCCGCTCTAACACTGAAGCTTTCTTT
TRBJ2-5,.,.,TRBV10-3,CAITAQLQETQYF,TGTGCCATCACTGCGCAGCTCCAAGAGACCCAGTACTTC
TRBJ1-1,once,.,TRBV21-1,CASSPPLMNTEAFF,TGTGCCAGCAGCCCCCCATTGATGAACACTGAAGCTTTCTTT
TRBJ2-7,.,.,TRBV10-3,CAISEMQGGYEQYF,TGTGCCATCAGTGAGATGCAGGGGGGCTACGAGCAGTACTTC
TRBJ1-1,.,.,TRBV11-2,CASSSSGRAFF,TGTGCCAGCAGTTCGTCAGGTAGAGCTTTCTTT
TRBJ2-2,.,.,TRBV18,CASSPRQGRTGELFF,TGTGCCAGCTCACCCCGCCAGGGACGGACCGGGGAGCTGTTTTTT
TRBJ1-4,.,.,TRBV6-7,CASSYVRSGRFSTNEKLFF,TGTGCCAGCAGTTACGTCAGGTCGGGACGGTTCTCAACTAATGAAAAACTGTTTTTT
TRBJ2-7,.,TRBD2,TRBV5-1,CASSRGLASLYEQYF,TGCGCCAGCAGCCGCGGACTAGCGTCTCTTTACGAGCAGTACTTC
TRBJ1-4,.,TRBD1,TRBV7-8,CASSPKTGEANEKLFF,TGTGCCAGCAGCCCGAAGACAGGGGAGGCCAATGAAAAACTGTTTTTT
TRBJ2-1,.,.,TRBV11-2,CASSLSLRDEQFF,TGTGCCAGCAGCTTATCCCTTCGGGACGAGCAGTTCTTC
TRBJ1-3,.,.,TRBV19,CASMAWGNTIYF,TGTGCCAGTATGGCATGGGGAAACACCATATATTTT
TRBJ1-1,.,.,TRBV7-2,CASSLVGQYEAFF,TGTGCCAGCAGCTTAGTCGGGCAGTATGAAGCTTTCTTT
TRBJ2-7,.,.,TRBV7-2,CASSPRTGPNEQYF,TGTGCCAGCAGCCCGAGGACGGGGCCAAACGAGCAGTACTTC
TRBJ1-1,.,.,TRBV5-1,CASSPDRPGGNTEAFF,TGCGCCAGCAGCCCTGACAGACCGGGGGGAAACACTGAAGCTTTCTTT
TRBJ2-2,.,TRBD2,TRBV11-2,CASTGTSGTGELFF,TGTGCCAGCACCGGGACTAGCGGGACCGGGGAGCTGTTTTTT
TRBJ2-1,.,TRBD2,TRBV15,CATSRIRLAEDNNEQFF,TGTGCCACCAGCAGAATCAGACTAGCGGAGGACAACAATGAGCAGTTCTTC
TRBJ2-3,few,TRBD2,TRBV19,CASRREGADTQYF,TGTGCCAGTCGGAGGGAGGGCGCAGATACGCAGTATTTT
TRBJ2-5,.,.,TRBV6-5,CASSYLRETQYF,TGTGCCAGCAGTTACCTCCGGGAGACCCAGTACTTC
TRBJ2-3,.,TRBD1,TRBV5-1,CASSGTGVGTDTQYF,TGCGCCAGCAGCGGTACAGGGGTAGGCACAGATACGCAGTATTTT
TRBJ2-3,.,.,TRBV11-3,CASSLSLVSDTQYF,TGTGCCAGCAGCTTGTCGTTGGTATCTGATACGCAGTATTTT
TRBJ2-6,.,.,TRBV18,CASSQPGTAIPAGANVLTF,TGTGCCAGCTCACAACCCGGGACGGCTATCCCAGCTGGGGCCAACGTCCTGACTTTC
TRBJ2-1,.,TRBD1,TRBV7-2,CASSLRTGGSSDEQFF,TGTGCCAGCAGCTTACGGACAGGGGGCAGTTCTGATGAGCAGTTCTTC
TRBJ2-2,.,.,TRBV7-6,CASSAQGEVGELFF,TGTGCCAGCAGCGCCCAGGGGGAGGTCGGGGAGCTGTTTTTT
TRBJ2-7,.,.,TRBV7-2,CASSLGRGHEQYF,TGTGCCAGCAGCTTAGGTAGGGGCCACGAGCAGTACTTC
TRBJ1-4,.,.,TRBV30,CAWRGNEKLFF,TGTGCCTGGAGGGGTAATGAAAAACTGTTTTTT
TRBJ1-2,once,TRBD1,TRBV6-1,CASYLDRGYGYTF,TGTGCCAGCTATCTAGACAGGGGGTATGGCTACACCTTC
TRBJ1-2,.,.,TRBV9,CASGVGPADGYTF,TGTGCCAGCGGCGTCGGGCCTGCGGATGGCTACACCTTC